This entry describes one TCR beta chain. What it binds is not known. The sample originates from a study of T cell repertoires in urothelial bladder cancer. General study results and limits: Carcinoma specimens had fewer T cells than benign specimens.

This CDR3 is 15 amino acids long. CDR1 and CDR2 from the germline V gene are MGHRA and YSYEKL. V lost 6 bases and J lost 0, with 12 bases in between. The protocol was immunoSEQ multiplex PCR, while the TCRdb copy is restricted to in-frame clones and leaves out a portion. Here the sample spans around 2,000 clones, about 76% being singletons. The TCR comes from a human donor with urothelial carcinoma. The J gene is TRBJ1-5, the V gene TRBV4-1, with D tentatively TRBD1 (5 bases). Sequencing was done on a sample of tumor-infiltrating cells from bladder cancer. CDR3 protein: CASRSGVNSNQPQHF. The DNA of the CDR3 is TGCGCCAGCAGGTCGGGGGTCAATAGCAATCAGCCCCAGCATTTT.